Listed here are 10 T cell receptor beta chains from one sample, sequenced in a study of blood T cell repertoires in COVID-19. TCRdb's table, derived via immunoSEQ multiplex PCR, lists solely in-frame clones and lacks some. Among approximately 100,000 clones listed, around 87% were seen once. The specimen was peripheral blood. The receptors stem from a woman aged 25 to 39 with acute or convalescent COVID-19.

This rearrangement joins TRBV9 to TRBJ1-3, with a weak D call TRBD1 (6 bases). The germline V gene has CDR1 SGDLS and CDR2 YYNGEE. The CDR3 consists of 18 residues. V shed 0 bases and J shed 0 bases, with 16 bases lying between them. The CDR3 sequence is CASSVASGTLSSGNTIYF. The CDR3 bases are TGTGCCAGCAGCGTAGCTTCCGGGACATTATCCTCTGGAAACACCATATATTTT.

V and J are TRBV9 and TRBJ2-5, with D possibly matching TRBD2 (6 bases). The CDR3 sequence is 14 residues long. The germline V gene has CDR1 SGDLS and CDR2 YYNGEE. Trimming left V 3 bases short and J 2 bases short, with 11 bases between. CDR3 loop: CASSALGGQETQYF. The CDR3 DNA is TGTGCCAGCAGCGCCCTGGGGGGACAAGAGACCCAGTACTTC. Supplemented by reference TRBV9 and TRBJ2-5, the full variable domain reads DSGVTQTPKHLITATGQRVTLRCSPRSGDLSVYWYQQSLDQGLQFLIQYYNGEERAKGNILERFSAQQFPDLHSELNLSSLELGDSALYFCASSALGGQETQYFGPGTRLLVL.

The chain recombines TRBV7-9 with TRBJ1-2; 7 nucleotides agree with TRBD1. Germline loops: CDR1 SEHNR, CDR2 FQNEAQ (reference sequence). The CDR3 extends over 15 amino acids. The V and J ends lost 0 bases and 8 bases, in that order; junction bases with no gene match: 9. The CDR3 region is CASSLAGDSLRGYTF. CDR3 nucleotides: TGTGCCAGCAGCTTAGCCGGGGACAGCCTGAGGGGCTACACCTTC.

The chain recombines TRBV6-5 with TRBJ1-5; 8 bases map to TRBD1. V gave up 6 bases and J gave up 2 bases; unmatched junction bases: 6. This CDR3 contains 15 residues. Germline V gene data show CDR1 as MNHEY and CDR2 as SVGAGI. The CDR3 DNA reads as TGTGCCAGCAGAGACAGGGGTTTGGGCAATCAGCCCCAGCATTTT. Translated: CASRDRGLGNQPQHF.

The rearrangement joins TRBV27 to TRBJ2-1, with 7 nucleotides matching TRBD1. This CDR3 has 14 residues. V lost 5 bases to trimming and J lost 9 bases; unmatched junction nucleotides: 10. CDR1 is MNHEY, CDR2 SMNVEV, per germline (reference sequence). In DNA form, the CDR3 reads TGTGCCAGCAGTCCACGGGACAGCTTAGGTGAGCAGTTCTTC. Residues: CASSPRDSLGEQFF.

The chain is built from TRBV12-3 or TRBV12-4 and TRBJ2-2; D is unclear. V was trimmed by 10 bases and J by 4 bases, leaving 10 bases between them. This CDR3 has 12 amino acids. CDR3 residues: CATNLGTGELFF. In DNA, the CDR3 is TGTGCCACCAACCTAGGCACCGGGGAGCTGTTTTTT.

The table lists this clone with a few counts. The V call is TRBV4-2, the J call TRBJ1-5; D might be TRBD1 (6 bases). The CDR3 has 16 residues. V was pared by 1 base and J by 5 bases, with 15 bases between. Germline loops: CDR1 LGHNA, CDR2 YNFKEQ. CDR3 bases: TGTGCCAGCAGCCAAGTGGGGGGGCCGGTCCATCAGCCCCAGCATTTT. Its protein is CASSQVGGPVHQPQHF.

This clone came up once. The chain combines TRBV6-4 with TRBJ2-1; TRBD2 might be the D (5 bases). V was trimmed by 3 bases and J by 7 bases, leaving 10 bases between them. This CDR3 has 13 amino acids. CDR1 MRHNA and CDR2 SNTAGT come from the germline V gene. CDR3 sequence: CASSEEGTNEQFF. The CDR3 DNA sequence: TGTGCCAGCAGTGAAGAGGGAACGAATGAGCAGTTCTTC.

The chain has TRBV27 and TRBJ2-1; a weak D match, TRBD2 (6 bases). The CDR3 is 15 amino acids. Per the germline V gene, CDR1 is MNHEY and CDR2 is SMNVEV (reference sequence). V was cut by 3 bases and J by 4 bases, with 13 bases left in between. The CDR3 nucleotides read TGTGCCAGCAGTTTGTTAGGCGGGACGTACAATGAGCAGTTCTTC. Translated, it gives CASSLLGGTYNEQFF.

The chain recombines TRBV5-4 with TRBJ1-1; D is ambiguous. The CDR3 has 13 amino acids. V gave up 2 bases and J gave up 1 base, with 6 bases separating them. Germline V gene lookup returns CDR1 SGHNT and CDR2 YYREEE (reference sequence). DNA for the CDR3: TGTGCCAGCAGCTTTGAGCAGAACACTGAAGCTTTCTTT. This sequence encodes CASSFEQNTEAFF.